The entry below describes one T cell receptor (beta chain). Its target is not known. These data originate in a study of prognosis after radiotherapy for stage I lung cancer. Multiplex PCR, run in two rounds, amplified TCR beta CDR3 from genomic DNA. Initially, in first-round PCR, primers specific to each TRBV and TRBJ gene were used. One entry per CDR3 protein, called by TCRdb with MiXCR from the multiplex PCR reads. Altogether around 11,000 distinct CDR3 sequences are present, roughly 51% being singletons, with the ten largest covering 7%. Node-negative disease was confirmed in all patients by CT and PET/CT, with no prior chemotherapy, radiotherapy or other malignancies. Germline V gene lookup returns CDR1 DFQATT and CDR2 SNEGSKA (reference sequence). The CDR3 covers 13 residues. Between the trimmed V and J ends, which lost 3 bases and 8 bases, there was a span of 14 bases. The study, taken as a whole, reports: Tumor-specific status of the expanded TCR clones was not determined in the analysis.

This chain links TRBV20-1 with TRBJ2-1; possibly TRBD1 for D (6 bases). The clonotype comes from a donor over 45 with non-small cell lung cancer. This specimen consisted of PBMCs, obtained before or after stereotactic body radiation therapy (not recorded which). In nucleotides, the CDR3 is TGCAGTGCTAGTAGTCAGGGGATGCATGAGCAGTTCTTC. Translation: CSASSQGMHEQFF.